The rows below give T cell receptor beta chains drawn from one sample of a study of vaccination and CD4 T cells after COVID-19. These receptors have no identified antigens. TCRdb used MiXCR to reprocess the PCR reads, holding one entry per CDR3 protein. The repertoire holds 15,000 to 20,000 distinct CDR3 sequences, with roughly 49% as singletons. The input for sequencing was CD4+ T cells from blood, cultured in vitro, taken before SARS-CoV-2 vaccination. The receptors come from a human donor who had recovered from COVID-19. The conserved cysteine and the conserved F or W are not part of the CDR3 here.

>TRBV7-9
ASSLVLGTVSEAF
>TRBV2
ASSDVGSYGYT
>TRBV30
AWSVGGGRAQY
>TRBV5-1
ASSDTTYEQY
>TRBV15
ATSAHGQETQY
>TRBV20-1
SASQGSGRVRTQY
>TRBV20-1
SLIRPLVDMEAF
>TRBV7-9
ASSLKGLAVRETQY
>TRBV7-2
ASSLVGEGPEAF
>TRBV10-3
AISDGHSRGYT
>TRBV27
ASSLVDRGLNTEAF
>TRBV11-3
ASSGRYQETQY
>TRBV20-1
SARETRVQPQH
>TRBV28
ASSLGTHVHEQY
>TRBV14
ASSQEGQGLGIQY
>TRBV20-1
SAQDRGRTYEQY
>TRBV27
ASIGYRKNTEAF
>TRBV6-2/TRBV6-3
ASKAGLAYEQY
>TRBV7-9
ASSLQEGESPDTQY
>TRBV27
ASSPRTGATGELF
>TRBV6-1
ASSPGANYGYT
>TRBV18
ASSLTDRAEGNTIY
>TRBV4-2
ASSQDRGGSYNEQF
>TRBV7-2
ASSLMGPGANVLT
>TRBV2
ASAGGIGNTIY
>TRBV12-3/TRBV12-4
ASSPLPSSVETQY